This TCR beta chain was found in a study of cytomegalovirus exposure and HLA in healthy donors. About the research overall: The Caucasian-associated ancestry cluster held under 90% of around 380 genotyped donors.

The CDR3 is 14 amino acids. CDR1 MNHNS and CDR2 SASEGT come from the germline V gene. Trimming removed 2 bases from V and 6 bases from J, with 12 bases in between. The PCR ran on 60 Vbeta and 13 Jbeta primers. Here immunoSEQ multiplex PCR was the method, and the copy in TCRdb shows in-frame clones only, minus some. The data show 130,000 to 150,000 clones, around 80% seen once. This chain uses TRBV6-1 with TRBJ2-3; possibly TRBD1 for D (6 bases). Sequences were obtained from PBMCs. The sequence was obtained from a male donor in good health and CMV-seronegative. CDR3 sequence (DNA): TGTGCCAGCAGTGAACCAGGGGTGGCCGATACGCAGTATTTT. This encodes CASSEPGVADTQYF.